What follows are 9 T cell receptor beta chains derived from one specimen sequenced in a study of T cells after yellow fever vaccination. TCRdb processed the 5' RACE reads anew with MiXCR; each CDR3 protein has one entry. The sample lists roughly 170,000 distinct CDR3 sequences; 6.2% were seen once. The sample was CD4+ T cells sorted from PBMCs, taken on the day of the first yellow fever vaccination. The receptors stem from a man aged 18 to 29 who received the YFV17D yellow fever vaccine.

With regard to this clonotype: The germline gene is not matched at one end of the junction; a read error may be the cause. The rearrangement uses TRBV7-3 and TRBJ1-1, with D hard to call. The germline V gene has CDR1 SGHTA and CDR2 FQGTGA. The CDR3 sequence is 13 residues long. The CDR3 protein is CAISSTYNTEAFF. For the CDR3, the DNA is TGTGCCATCAGCTCTACCTATAACACTGAAGCTTTCTTT.

A few counts support this clonotype. V gene TRBV7-9 combines with J gene TRBJ1-2; D not resolved. This CDR3 comprises 12 residues. Germline CDR1 SEHNR, CDR2 FQNEAQ (reference sequence). Between the trimmed V and J ends, which lost 5 bases and 8 bases, there was a span of 12 bases. CDR3 amino acids: CASSRITDGYTF. CDR3 coding DNA: TGTGCCAGCAGCCGGATAACCGACGGCTACACCTTC.

This clonotype was detected ten times or more. CDR3 sequence: CASSSPSTGDNEAFF. The DNA of the CDR3 is TGTGCCAGCAGTTCACCATCGACAGGGGACAATGAAGCTTTCTTT. The chain joins TRBV28 to TRBJ1-1; 8 nucleotides agree with TRBD1. The length of the CDR3 is 15 residues. Germline values: CDR1 MDHEN, CDR2 SYDVKM. The trim removed 4 bases at V and 7 bases at J, leaving 11 bases unmatched.

This clonotype was recorded many times. The chain has TRBV12-3 or TRBV12-4 and TRBJ2-3; 8 bases line up with TRBD2. V lost 5 bases and J lost 5; bases outside the gene matches: 9. The CDR3 sequence is 15 residues long. CDR3 loop: CASSNTGGLGDTQYF. The DNA for the CDR3 is TGTGCCAGCAGTAATACGGGGGGGCTAGGAGATACGCAGTATTTT.

This clonotype was counted many times. The chain joins TRBV5-4 to TRBJ2-5; 8 bases are shared with TRBD2. Germline V CDR1 and CDR2: SGHNT, YYREEE (reference sequence). V shed 4 bases, J shed 5 bases, and the junction held 13 bases outside the gene matches. The CDR3 loop spans 16 amino acids. The CDR3 loop is CASSRGTGGLSETQYF. Here the CDR3 DNA reads TGTGCCAGCAGCCGAGGAACGGGGGGGCTTAGCGAGACCCAGTACTTC.

This clonotype was counted at least ten times. The chain couples TRBV20-1 to TRBJ2-7, with 8 bases aligning to TRBD2. This CDR3 is built from 14 residues. Germline V gives CDR1 DFQATT, CDR2 SNEGSKA (reference sequence). V lost 6 bases to trimming and J lost 7 bases; unmatched junction nucleotides: 14. The DNA for the CDR3 is TGCAGTGCCCCCCGAGGGACTAGTGCGAGTGAGCAGTACGTC. This translates into CSAPRGTSASEQYV.

Ten or more counts support this clonotype. This chain uses TRBV9 with TRBJ2-4; D call uncertain. The length of the CDR3 is 15 residues. V was clipped by 0 bases and J by 7 bases, with 14 bases between them. Germline V gene data show CDR1 as SGDLS and CDR2 as YYNGEE. In DNA, the CDR3 is TGTGCCAGCAGCGTAGAAGGGAACCCCGTGAACATTCAGTACTTC. This codes for CASSVEGNPVNIQYF.

This clonotype was observed a handful of times. The V call is TRBV6-2 or TRBV6-3, the J call TRBJ2-5; TRBD2 aligns across 12 bases. Germline lookup yields CDR1 MNHEY and CDR2 SVGEGT. The ends lost 6 bases at V and 7 bases at J; junction bases unmatched: 6. The CDR3 consists of 14 residues. The DNA of the CDR3 is TGTGCCAGCAGCTCGACTAGCGGGAGAGTGACCCAGTACTTC. As protein: CASSSTSGRVTQYF.

V and J are TRBV4-2 and TRBJ1-1; possible D gene TRBD1, 5 bases. The CDR3 sequence is 15 residues long. Germline CDR1 and CDR2: LGHNA and YNFKEQ. V lost 3 bases to trimming and J lost 1 base, with 12 bases between them. In DNA, the CDR3 is TGTGCCAGCAGCCAGGTGGGGGGGGGGAACACTGAAGCTTTCTTT. It is translated as CASSQVGGGNTEAFF.